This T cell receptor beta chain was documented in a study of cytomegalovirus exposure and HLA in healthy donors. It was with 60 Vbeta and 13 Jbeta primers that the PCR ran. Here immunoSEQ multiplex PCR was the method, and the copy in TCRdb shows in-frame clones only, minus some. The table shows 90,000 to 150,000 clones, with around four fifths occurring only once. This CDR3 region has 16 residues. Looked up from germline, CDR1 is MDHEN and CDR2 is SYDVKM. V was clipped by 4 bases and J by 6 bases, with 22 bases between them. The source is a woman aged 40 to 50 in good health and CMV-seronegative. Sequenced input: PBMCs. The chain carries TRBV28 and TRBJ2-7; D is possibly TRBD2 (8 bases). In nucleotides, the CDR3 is TGTGCCAGCAGTTCGGGAGGGGGCGTTCTAATGGGCGAGCAGTACTTC. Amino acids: CASSSGGGVLMGEQYF.